Shown below are 22 T cell receptor beta chains from a single sample sequenced in a study of T-cell memory formation after mild COVID-19. TCRdb used MiXCR to reprocess the 5' RACE reads, holding one entry per CDR3 protein. The sample has 300,000 to 350,000 distinct CDR3 sequences, about 13% seen once. Sequenced: PBMCs or a T cell subset sorted from them (not recorded which). These receptors were taken from a man younger than 30 who had mild COVID-19 (a few samples of this study predate the infection). Cell type and time point are not known.

This clonotype was seen only a few times. The rearrangement links TRBV27 to TRBJ1-1, with 12 nucleotides matching TRBD1. This CDR3 has 18 residues. V was pared by 6 bases and J by 5 bases, with 16 bases of the junction left unmatched. CDR1 is MNHEY, CDR2 SMNVEV, per germline (reference sequence). CDR3 sequence: CASSRLRDRGQGGTEAFF. The CDR3 DNA reads as TGTGCCAGCAGCCGTCTCCGGGACAGGGGGCAGGGGGGTACTGAAGCTTTCTTT.

V and J are TRBV27 and TRBJ2-7; tentatively, D is TRBD2 (5 bases). The CDR3 is made up of 13 amino acids. Trimming left V 2 bases short and J 5 bases short, with 10 bases between. Germline CDR1 is MNHEY and CDR2 is SMNVEV (reference sequence). The CDR3 loop reads CASSLGSFDEQYF. In DNA, the CDR3 is TGTGCCAGCAGTTTAGGGAGTTTCGACGAGCAGTACTTC.

This clonotype was detected only a few times. The genes are TRBV29-1 and TRBJ1-1; D gene uncertain. Germline CDR1 and CDR2: SQVTM and ANQGSEA. The CDR3 covers 12 residues. The V end was cut by 8 bases, the J end by 0 bases, with 10 bases between. CDR3 DNA sequence: TGCAGCTCCACGGATTTGAACACTGAAGCTTTCTTT. Protein: CSSTDLNTEAFF.

This clonotype was detected a few times. This chain links TRBV28 with TRBJ2-4; D remains unclear. CDR1 is MDHEN and CDR2 is SYDVKM in the germline V gene. V lost 6 bases, J lost 0 bases, and 15 bases lay in between. This CDR3 spans 16 amino acids. The chain's CDR3 is CASRSAHLLAKNIQYF. The CDR3 DNA reads as TGTGCCAGCAGAAGTGCCCACCTGCTAGCCAAAAACATTCAGTACTTC.

The chain joins TRBV12-3 or TRBV12-4 to TRBJ2-3; no definite D call. V lost 4 bases, J lost 4 bases, and 12 bases lay in between. This CDR3 has 14 amino acids. The CDR3 nucleotides read TGTGCCAGCAGTTCTCGGCCCGGCCCAGATACGCAGTATTTT. It yields the protein CASSSRPGPDTQYF.

This chain uses TRBV5-1 with TRBJ1-5; the D gene is possibly TRBD1 (5 bases). With 4 bases removed from V and 1 base from J, the gap between germline ends came to 12 bases. This CDR3 has 15 residues. In germline, CDR1 is SGHRS, CDR2 YFSETQ. The CDR3 sequence is CASSVAGFSNQPQHF. The CDR3 region has the DNA TGCGCCAGCAGCGTAGCAGGGTTCAGCAATCAGCCCCAGCATTTT.

The CDR3 bases are TGTGCCAGTAGTATAGTTTGGACAGCCGACAATCAGCCCCAGCATTTT. This gives the protein CASSIVWTADNQPQHF. The rearrangement links TRBV19 to TRBJ1-5, with D tentatively TRBD1 (6 bases). Germline loops: CDR1 LNHDA, CDR2 SQIVND (reference sequence). Trimming removed 1 base from V and 3 bases from J, with 13 bases in between. CDR3 length: 16 residues.

This chain connects TRBV5-1 to TRBJ2-5, with D possibly being TRBD1 or TRBD2 (5 bases each). Germline CDR1 and CDR2: SGHRS and YFSETQ. CDR3 length: 17 residues. The V and J ends lost 4 bases and 1 base respectively, with 20 bases between them. The CDR3 coding sequence is TGCGCCAGCAGCCAGGGACCTGGTCAAAACCTCCAAGAGACCCAGTACTTC. This gives the protein CASSQGPGQNLQETQYF. Drawing the rest from reference TRBV5-1 and TRBJ2-5, the complete variable domain is KAGVTQTPRYLIKTRGQQVTLSCSPISGHRSVSWYQQTPGQGLQFLFEYFSETQRNKGNFPGRFSGRQFSNSRSEMNVSTLELGDSALYLCASSQGPGQNLQETQYFGPGTRLLVL.

This clonotype was detected a few times. The chain recombines TRBV5-5 with TRBJ2-3, with 13 bases fitting TRBD2. Germline CDR1 reads SGHKS; CDR2 reads YYEKEE (reference sequence). The V segment lost 4 bases and the J segment 4 bases; nucleotides outside the gene matches: 12. This CDR3 has 18 residues. The CDR3 spells CASSRGLAGAKSPDTQYF. For the CDR3, the DNA is TGTGCCAGCAGCCGAGGACTAGCGGGGGCAAAATCTCCAGATACGCAGTATTTT.

The gene calls are TRBV6-5 and TRBJ2-7; D remains unclear. The CDR3 has 13 residues. Germline CDR1 reads MNHEY; CDR2 reads SVGAGI. The V gene lost 2 bases and the J gene lost 6 bases, with 11 bases spanning the gap. CDR3 residues: CASSYARGVEQYF. The DNA of the CDR3 is TGTGCCAGCAGTTACGCGCGTGGTGTCGAGCAGTACTTC.

Written as DNA, the CDR3 is TGTGCCAGCAGTTACCTGGGACAGGGCGGAGAGACCCAGTACTTC. It codes for CASSYLGQGGETQYF. This sequence joins TRBV6-5 and TRBJ2-5; 9 bases are a match to TRBD1. Trimming cost V 2 bases and J 4 bases; bases outside gene matches: 5. CDR3 length: 15 amino acids. Per germline, CDR1 MNHEY and CDR2 SVGAGI.

In this sample, this clonotype turned up a few times. The chain is built from TRBV18 and TRBJ2-2, with D hard to call. V was cut by 1 base and J by 1 base, with 7 bases left in between. This CDR3 comprises 15 residues. The V gene's germline CDR1 is KGHSH and CDR2 LQKENI. CDR3 in DNA: TGTGCCAGCTCACCACGGAAAGGGAACACCGGGGAGCTGTTTTTT. Amino acid sequence: CASSPRKGNTGELFF.

This rearrangement joins TRBV7-3 to TRBJ2-5; tentatively, D is TRBD1 (6 bases). Germline-derived CDR1 and CDR2 are SGHTA and FQGTGA. The CDR3 is 18 amino acids. The CDR3 DNA reads as TGTTATCAGCGCCCTTGGGGGCCGGACGGGGATGGGTATGAGACCCAGTACTTC. This translates into CYQRPWGPDGDGYETQYF.

The V and J genes are TRBV4-1 and TRBJ2-2; 8 nucleotides align to TRBD2. The germline CDR1 and CDR2 sequences are MGHRA and YSYEKL. Trimming cost V 1 base and J 3 bases; bases outside gene matches: 4. This CDR3 contains 16 residues. CDR3: CASSQGAGGDTGELFF. CDR3 nucleotides: TGCGCCAGCAGCCAAGGGGCGGGGGGTGACACCGGGGAGCTGTTTTTT.

V gene TRBV14 combines with J gene TRBJ2-1; D remains ambiguous. CDR3 size: 16 residues. Trimming shortened V by 0 bases and J by 4 bases, and 13 bases separated the two germline ends. From germline, CDR1 is SGHDN and CDR2 FVKESK. The CDR3 here is CASSQDAVVPYNEQFF. In DNA, the CDR3 is TGTGCCAGCAGCCAAGATGCAGTAGTGCCTTACAATGAGCAGTTCTTC.

In its sample, this clonotype was seen a few times. The chain combines TRBV12-3 or TRBV12-4 with TRBJ1-2; 8 bases align to TRBD1. The CDR3 runs 15 residues. The junction had 6 bases not matched to a gene; V was cut back by 2 bases and J by 4 bases. CDR3 sequence: CASSLTGTGSYGYTF. CDR3 DNA: TGTGCCAGCAGTTTAACCGGGACAGGCTCCTATGGCTACACCTTC.

This clonotype was detected a few times. V and J are TRBV29-1 and TRBJ1-3, with D perhaps matching TRBD1 (5 bases). V lost 7 bases and J lost 6, with 19 bases in between. Germline CDR1 is SQVTM and CDR2 is ANQGSEA. This CDR3 comprises 14 residues. CDR3 coding DNA: TGCAGCGCCCAAGGTGGCAGGGAGGCAAACACCATATATTTT. Its protein is CSAQGGREANTIYF.

This clonotype was seen a handful of times. The chain is built from TRBV20-1 and TRBJ1-2; 9 positions agree with TRBD1. Per the germline V gene, CDR1 is DFQATT and CDR2 is SNEGSKA (reference sequence). V lost 4 bases, J lost 4 bases, and 7 bases stayed unmatched. This CDR3 has 14 amino acids. DNA for the CDR3: TGCAGTGCTAAGGGACAGGGCGAACTCTATGGCTACACCTTC. This codes for CSAKGQGELYGYTF.

The sample holds a few counts of this clonotype. The chain carries TRBV4-2 and TRBJ2-1; 12 bases line up with TRBD2. The V and J ends lost 3 bases and 8 bases, in that order; junction bases with no gene match: 8. The CDR3 runs to 16 residues. CDR1 and CDR2 (germline): LGHNA, YNFKEQ. CDR3 nucleotides: TGTGCCAGCAGCCAGCTCCTAGCGGGGGGGTCCCATGAGCAGTTCTTC. It yields the protein CASSQLLAGGSHEQFF.

This clonotype was seen only a few times. The genes are TRBV5-1 and TRBJ2-7; tentatively, D is TRBD2 (6 bases). Between the trimmed V and J ends, which lost 0 bases and 0 bases, there was a span of 13 bases. Germline loops: CDR1 SGHRS, CDR2 YFSETQ. The CDR3 spans 16 residues. The CDR3 DNA is TGCGCCAGCAGCTTGGCCGCGGGGTACGGCTCCTACGAGCAGTACGTC. It is translated as CASSLAAGYGSYEQYV.

This clonotype was counted a few times. The V gene is TRBV5-1, the J gene TRBJ2-3, with D perhaps matching TRBD2 (5 bases). Germline CDR1 is SGHRS and CDR2 is YFSETQ. The CDR3 sequence is 13 residues long. Trimming removed 3 bases from V and 6 bases from J, with 11 bases in between. The CDR3 bases are TGCGCCAGCAGCTCCCGGGGTGGGGATACGCAGTATTTT. Protein product: CASSSRGGDTQYF.

This clonotype was counted a few times. This chain links TRBV27 with TRBJ2-3, with 8 nucleotides matching TRBD1. J lost 4 bases, V lost 7 bases, and 7 bases had no gene match. Germline CDR1 reads MNHEY; CDR2 reads SMNVEV (reference sequence). The CDR3 is 14 residues long. The CDR3 loop reads CASKSTGVADTQYF. The DNA of the CDR3 is TGTGCCAGCAAGTCGACAGGGGTCGCAGATACGCAGTATTTT.